This T cell receptor (beta chain) was recovered during a study of Ad26.COV2.S vaccination and SARS-CoV-2 variants. Study at large: Trial arm assignment for the donor was COV1001 Ad26.COV2.S. Administration of Ad26.COV2.S was intramuscular, either once or twice 56 days apart.

Libraries were prepared by immunoSEQ multiplex PCR; TCRdb keeps only in-frame clonotypes and omits some of them. Among about 350,000 clones listed, approximately 86% were seen once. Notes on this clone: Antigen: not known.

Study-wide results and limits: Following vaccination, spike-specific CD8+ and CD4+ T cell responses reportedly exhibited substantial breadth. TCR breadth and depth estimates may have understated total T cell responses.

The treatment denotes: some 20 received Ad26.COV2.S at low or high dose, single or two shots; a few received placebo; per-sample allocation not given. Sampling happened 63 days after the first vaccine or placebo injection. Here the sequenced sample was peripheral blood, taken in a trial of Ad26.COV2.S vaccine versus placebo. This TCR was sampled from a person aged 18-65 years who received the Ad26.COV2.S COVID-19 vaccine or a placebo.

The CDR3 reads CASRSVTGHDEQYF. The CDR3 DNA follows: TGTGCCAGCAGAAGTGTGACAGGGCACGACGAGCAGTACTTC. The rearrangement uses TRBV27 and TRBJ2-7, with 7 positions matching TRBD1. Germline V gene lookup returns CDR1 MNHEY and CDR2 SMNVEV (reference sequence). Trimming at V came to 6 bases and at J to 5 bases, leaving 10 bases not matched to a gene. The CDR3 covers 14 residues.